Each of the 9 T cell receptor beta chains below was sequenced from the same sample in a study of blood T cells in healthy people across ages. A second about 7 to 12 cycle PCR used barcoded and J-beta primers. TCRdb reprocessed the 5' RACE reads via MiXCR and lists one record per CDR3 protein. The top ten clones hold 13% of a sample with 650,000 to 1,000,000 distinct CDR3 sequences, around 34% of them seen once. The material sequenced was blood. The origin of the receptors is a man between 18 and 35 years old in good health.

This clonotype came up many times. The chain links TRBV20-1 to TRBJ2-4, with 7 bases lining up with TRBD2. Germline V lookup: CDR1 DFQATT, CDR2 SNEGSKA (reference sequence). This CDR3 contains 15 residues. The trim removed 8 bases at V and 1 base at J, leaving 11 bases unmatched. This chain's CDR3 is CSISLQGGAKNIQYF. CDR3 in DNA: TGCAGTATTTCTCTTCAGGGAGGGGCCAAAAACATTCAGTACTTC.

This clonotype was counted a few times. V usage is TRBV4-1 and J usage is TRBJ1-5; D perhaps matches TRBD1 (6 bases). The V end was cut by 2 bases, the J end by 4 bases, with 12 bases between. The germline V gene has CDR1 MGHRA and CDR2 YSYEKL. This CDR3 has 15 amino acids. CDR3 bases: TGCGCCAGCAGCCAAAAAGCCACAGGGAATCAGCCCCAGCATTTT. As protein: CASSQKATGNQPQHF.

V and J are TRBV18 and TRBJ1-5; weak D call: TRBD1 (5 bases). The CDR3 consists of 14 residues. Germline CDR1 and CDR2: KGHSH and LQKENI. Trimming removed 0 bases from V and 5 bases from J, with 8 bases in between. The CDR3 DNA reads TGTGCCAGCTCACCACCGGGACGTTATCAGCCCCAGCATTTT. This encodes CASSPPGRYQPQHF.

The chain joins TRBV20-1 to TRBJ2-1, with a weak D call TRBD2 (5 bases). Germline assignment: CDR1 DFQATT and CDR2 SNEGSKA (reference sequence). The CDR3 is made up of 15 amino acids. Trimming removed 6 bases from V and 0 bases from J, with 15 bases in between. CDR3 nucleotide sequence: TGCAGTGCCCGTAGACGGGGAAGCTCCTACAATGAGCAGTTCTTC. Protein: CSARRRGSSYNEQFF.

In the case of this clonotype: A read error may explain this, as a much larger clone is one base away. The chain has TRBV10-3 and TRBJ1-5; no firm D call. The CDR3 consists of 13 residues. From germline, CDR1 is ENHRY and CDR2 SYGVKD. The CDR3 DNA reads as TGTGCCATCAGTGGGACGTCTGGGCAGCCCCAGAATTTT. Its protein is CAISGTSGQPQNF.

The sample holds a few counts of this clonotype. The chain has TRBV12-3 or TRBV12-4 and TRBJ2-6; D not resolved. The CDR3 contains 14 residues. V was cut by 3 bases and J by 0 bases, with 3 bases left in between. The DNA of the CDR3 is TGTGCCAGCAGTTTTACCTCTGGGGCCAACGTCCTGACTTTC. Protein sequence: CASSFTSGANVLTF.

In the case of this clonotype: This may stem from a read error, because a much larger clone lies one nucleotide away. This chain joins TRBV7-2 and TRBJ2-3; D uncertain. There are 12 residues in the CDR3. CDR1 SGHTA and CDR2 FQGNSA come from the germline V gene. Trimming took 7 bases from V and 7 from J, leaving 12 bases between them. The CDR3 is CASTLDGNTQYF. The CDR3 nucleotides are TGTGCCAGCACCTTGGACGGAAATACGCAGTATTTT.

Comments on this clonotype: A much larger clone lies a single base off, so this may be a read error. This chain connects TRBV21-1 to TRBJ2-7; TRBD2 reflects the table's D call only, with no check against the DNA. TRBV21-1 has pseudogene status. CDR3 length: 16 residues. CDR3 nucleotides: TGTGCCAGCAGCAAATTCGGACGGCCTAGCTCCTACGAGCAGTACTTC. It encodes CASSKFGRPSSYEQYF.

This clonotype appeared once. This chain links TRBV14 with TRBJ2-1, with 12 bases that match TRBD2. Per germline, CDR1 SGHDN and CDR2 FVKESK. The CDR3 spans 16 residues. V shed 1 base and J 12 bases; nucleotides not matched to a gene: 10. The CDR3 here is CASSQVAGTSGHGQFF. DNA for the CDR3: TGTGCCAGCAGCCAAGTAGCGGGGACTAGCGGGCATGGGCAGTTCTTC.